This paragraph covers one TCR beta chain sequence. This CDR3 has 15 residues. After removal of 3 bases from V and 4 bases from J, the junction contained 0 bases not matched to a gene. Germline CDR1 reads SGHRS; CDR2 reads YFSETQ. Authors' data handling: How many nucleated cells were present was estimated from reference gene primer amplification. Here immunoSEQ multiplex PCR was the method, and the copy in TCRdb shows in-frame clones only, minus some. V, J and clone size were drawn from that table, and D and trimming were deduced from the DNA. The sample holds some 96,000 clones, 70% to 90% seen once. This record belongs to a study of blood T cell repertoires in COVID-19. As for the study in general: Sample material is recorded as cDNA or gDNA derived from T cells, B-cell-depleted T cells, or PBMCs.

This chain connects TRBV5-1 to TRBJ2-1; TRBD2 agrees at 14 bases. The sequenced sample was peripheral blood. This receptor was obtained from a human donor in a cohort sampled during active COVID-19. The CDR3 nucleotides are TGCGCCAGCAGCTGGACTAGCGGGAGGTACAATGAGCAGTTCTTC. Amino acids: CASSWTSGRYNEQFF.